This T cell receptor (beta chain) was found in a study of cytomegalovirus exposure and HLA in healthy donors. Study details: A data release that came early held roughly 90 million unique TCRs from HLA-typed donors.

Points from the study as a whole: Later analysis identified about 18,000 TCR beta sequences associated with HLA alleles, using a false discovery rate threshold of 0.05. Reported performance of the classifier showed diagnosis of cytomegalovirus status with high specificity and sensitivity.

The PCR used 60 Vbeta and 13 Jbeta primers. Profiled with immunoSEQ multiplex PCR; TCRdb holds only in-frame clones, not every one. Of roughly 180,000 clones in the sample, 80% were seen once. The V gene lost 8 bases and the J gene lost 1 base, with 12 bases spanning the gap. Germline CDR1 ENHRY, CDR2 SYGVKD. This CDR3 has 15 residues. Worth noting for this clone: The antigen is undetermined.

This chain joins TRBV10-3 and TRBJ1-6; D gene ambiguous. Source material: PBMCs. The sequence derives from a woman aged 45-65 years in good health and CMV-seropositive. The CDR3 DNA sequence: TGTGCCATCCGACCCGACGGGTCCTATAATTCACCCCTCCACTTT. This encodes CAIRPDGSYNSPLHF.